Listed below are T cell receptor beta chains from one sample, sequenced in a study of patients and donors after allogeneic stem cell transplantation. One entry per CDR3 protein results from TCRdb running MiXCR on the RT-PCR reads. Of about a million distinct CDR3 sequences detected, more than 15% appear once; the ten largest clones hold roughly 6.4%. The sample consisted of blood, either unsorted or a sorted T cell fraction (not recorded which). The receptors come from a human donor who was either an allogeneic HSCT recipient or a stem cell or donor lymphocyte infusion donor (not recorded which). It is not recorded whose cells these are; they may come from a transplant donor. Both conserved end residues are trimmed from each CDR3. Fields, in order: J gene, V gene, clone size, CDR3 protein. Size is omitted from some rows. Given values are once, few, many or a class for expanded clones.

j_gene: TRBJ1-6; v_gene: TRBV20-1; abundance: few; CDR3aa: SARVDRDFARNSPLH
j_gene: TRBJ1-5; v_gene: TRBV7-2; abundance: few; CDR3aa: ASSLAGTAQPQH
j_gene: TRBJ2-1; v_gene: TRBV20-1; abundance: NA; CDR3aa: SASGTGRGDEQF
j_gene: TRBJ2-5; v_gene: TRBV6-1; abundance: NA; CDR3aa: ASRQGAQETQY
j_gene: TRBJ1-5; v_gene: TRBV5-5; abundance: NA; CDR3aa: ASSLGTGTPSQPQH
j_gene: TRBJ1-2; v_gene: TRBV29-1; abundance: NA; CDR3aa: SGGTGRGYT
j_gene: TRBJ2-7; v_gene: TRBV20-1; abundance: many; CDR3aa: SARSGQGAYEQY
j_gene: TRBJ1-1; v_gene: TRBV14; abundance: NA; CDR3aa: ASSQVENTEAF
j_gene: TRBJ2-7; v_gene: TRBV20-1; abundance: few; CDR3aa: SAAFRDGPYEQY
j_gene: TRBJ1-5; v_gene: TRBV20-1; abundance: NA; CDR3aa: SALPGGNQPQH
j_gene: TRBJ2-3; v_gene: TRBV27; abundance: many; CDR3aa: ASSLGDDTQY
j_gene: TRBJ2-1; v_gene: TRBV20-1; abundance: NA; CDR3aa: SAGLLAGDYNEQF
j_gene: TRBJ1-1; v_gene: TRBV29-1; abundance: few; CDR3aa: SVDGGENEAF
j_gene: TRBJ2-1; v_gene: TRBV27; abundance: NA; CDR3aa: ASSRGRQWF
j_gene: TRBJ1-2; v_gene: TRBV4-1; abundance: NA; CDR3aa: ASSQIGQGPGGYT
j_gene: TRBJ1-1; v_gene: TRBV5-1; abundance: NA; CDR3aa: ASSLRQGTRFAEAF
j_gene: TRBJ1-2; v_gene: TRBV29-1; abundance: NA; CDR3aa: SVEEQEYYGYT
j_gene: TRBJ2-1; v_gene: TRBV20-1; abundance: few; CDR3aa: SAREGSGSINEQF
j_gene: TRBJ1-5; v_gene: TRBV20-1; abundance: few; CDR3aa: SATTSSRQPQH
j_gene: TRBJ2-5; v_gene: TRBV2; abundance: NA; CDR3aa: ASSSGESVPQETQY
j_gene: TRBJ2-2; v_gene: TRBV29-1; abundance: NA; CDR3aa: SVLPGQGIGELF
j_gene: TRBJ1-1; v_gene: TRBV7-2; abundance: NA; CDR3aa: ASSHPGQGAMNTEAF